The sequence of this T cell receptor beta chain was determined in a study of blood T cell repertoires in COVID-19. Across the whole study: The United States, Italy and Spain supplied acute and convalescent COVID-19 samples. Nucleic acid was either cDNA or gDNA, and it came from T cells, B-cell-depleted T cells, or PBMCs.

The V gene's germline CDR1 is LGHDT and CDR2 YNNKEL (reference sequence). The CDR3 runs 14 residues. J gave up 4 bases and V 7 bases, and 6 bases lay outside the gene matches. On this clone: A much bigger clone sits one base away, suggesting this may be a read error.

In the authors' workflow: Nucleated cell counts were estimated from reference gene primer amplification. Assay: immunoSEQ multiplex PCR; the TCRdb copy retains only in-frame clones and omits some. That table furnishes V, J and clone size, whereas the DNA furnished D and trimming. The sample yields about 110,000 clones, 70% to 80% seen once. The receptor was isolated from a human donor with acute or convalescent COVID-19. The donor label of this sample is uncertain. The V gene is TRBV3-1 (or the pseudogene TRBV3-2), the J gene TRBJ2-3, with TRBD1 matching over 9 bases. The source material was peripheral blood. CDR3 DNA sequence: TGTGCCAGCAATCCACAGGGGGCGGCAGATACGCAGTATTTT. Translating gives CASNPQGAADTQYF.